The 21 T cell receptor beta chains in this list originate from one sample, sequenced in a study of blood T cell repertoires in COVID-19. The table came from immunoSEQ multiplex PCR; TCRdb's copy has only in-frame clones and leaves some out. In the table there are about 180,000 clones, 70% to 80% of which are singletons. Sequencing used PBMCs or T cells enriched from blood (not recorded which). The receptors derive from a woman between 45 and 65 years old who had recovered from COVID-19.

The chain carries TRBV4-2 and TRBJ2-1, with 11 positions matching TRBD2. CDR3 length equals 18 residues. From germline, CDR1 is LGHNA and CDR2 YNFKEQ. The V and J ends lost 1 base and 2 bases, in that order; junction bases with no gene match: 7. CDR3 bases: TGTGCCAGCAGCCAAGGGACCGGGACTAGCGGAGCCTACAATGAGCAGTTCTTC. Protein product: CASSQGTGTSGAYNEQFF.

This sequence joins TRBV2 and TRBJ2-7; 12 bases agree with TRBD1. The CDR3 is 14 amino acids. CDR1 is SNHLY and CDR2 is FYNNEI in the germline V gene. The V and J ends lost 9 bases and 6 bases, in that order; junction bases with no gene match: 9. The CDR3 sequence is CASGVGTGGAEQYF. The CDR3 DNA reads TGTGCCAGTGGAGTAGGGACAGGGGGCGCCGAGCAGTACTTC.

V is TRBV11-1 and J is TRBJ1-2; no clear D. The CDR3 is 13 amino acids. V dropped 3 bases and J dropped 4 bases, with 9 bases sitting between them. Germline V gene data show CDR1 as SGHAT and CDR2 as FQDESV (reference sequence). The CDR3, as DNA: TGTGCCAGCAGCTTGAACAGTGCCTATGGCTACACCTTC. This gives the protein CASSLNSAYGYTF.

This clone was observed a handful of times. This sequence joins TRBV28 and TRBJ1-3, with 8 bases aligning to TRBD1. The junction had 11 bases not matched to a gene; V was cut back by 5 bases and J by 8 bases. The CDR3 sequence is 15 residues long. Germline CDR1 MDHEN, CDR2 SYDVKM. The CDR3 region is CASSLTFTGGYTIYF. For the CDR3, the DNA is TGTGCCAGCAGTCTCACCTTTACAGGGGGATACACCATATATTTT.

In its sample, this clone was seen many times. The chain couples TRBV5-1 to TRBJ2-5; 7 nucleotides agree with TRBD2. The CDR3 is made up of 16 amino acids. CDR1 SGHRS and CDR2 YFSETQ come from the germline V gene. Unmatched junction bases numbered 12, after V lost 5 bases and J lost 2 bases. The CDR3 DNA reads TGCGCCAGCAGTGGCTCCGGAACTAGCGCTCAAGAGACCCAGTACTTC. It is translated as CASSGSGTSAQETQYF. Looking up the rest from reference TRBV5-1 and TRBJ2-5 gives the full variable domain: KAGVTQTPRYLIKTRGQQVTLSCSPISGHRSVSWYQQTPGQGLQFLFEYFSETQRNKGNFPGRFSGRQFSNSRSEMNVSTLELGDSALYLCASSGSGTSAQETQYFGPGTRLLVL.

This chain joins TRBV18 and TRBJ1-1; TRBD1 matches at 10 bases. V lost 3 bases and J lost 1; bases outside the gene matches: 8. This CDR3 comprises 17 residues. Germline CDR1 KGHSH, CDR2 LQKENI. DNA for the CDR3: TGTGCCAGCTCACCCGGAGACAGGGGGCTCGCGAACACTGAAGCTTTCTTT. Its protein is CASSPGDRGLANTEAFF.

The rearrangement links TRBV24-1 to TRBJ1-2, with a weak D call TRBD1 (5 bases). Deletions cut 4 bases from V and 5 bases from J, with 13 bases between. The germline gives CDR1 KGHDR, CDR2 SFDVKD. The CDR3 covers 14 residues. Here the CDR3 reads CATSDLGAEYGYTF. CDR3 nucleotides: TGTGCCACCAGTGACCTAGGGGCGGAGTATGGCTACACCTTC.

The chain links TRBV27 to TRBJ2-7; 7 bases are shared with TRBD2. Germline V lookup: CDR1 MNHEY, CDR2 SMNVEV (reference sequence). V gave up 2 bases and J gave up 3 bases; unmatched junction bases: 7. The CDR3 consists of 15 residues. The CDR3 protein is CASSLIASGYYEQYF. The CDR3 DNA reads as TGTGCCAGCAGTTTAATTGCTAGCGGATACTACGAGCAGTACTTC.

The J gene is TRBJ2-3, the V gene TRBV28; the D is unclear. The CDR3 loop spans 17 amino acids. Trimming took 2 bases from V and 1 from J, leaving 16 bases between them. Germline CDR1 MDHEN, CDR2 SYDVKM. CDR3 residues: CASSLATLVEGTDTQYF. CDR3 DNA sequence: TGTGCCAGCAGTTTAGCCACCCTTGTAGAAGGCACAGATACGCAGTATTTT.

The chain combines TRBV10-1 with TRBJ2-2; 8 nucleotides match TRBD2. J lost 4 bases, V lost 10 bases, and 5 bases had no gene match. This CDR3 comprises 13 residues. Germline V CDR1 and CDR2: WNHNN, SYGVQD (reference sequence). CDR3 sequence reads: CAKTSGGTGELFF. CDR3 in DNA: TGCGCCAAGACGAGCGGGGGCACCGGGGAGCTGTTTTTT.

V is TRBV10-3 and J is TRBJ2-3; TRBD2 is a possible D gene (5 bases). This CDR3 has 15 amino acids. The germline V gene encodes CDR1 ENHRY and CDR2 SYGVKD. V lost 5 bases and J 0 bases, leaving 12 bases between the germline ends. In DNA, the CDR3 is TGTGCCATCAGTACTCCGGGATCTAGCACAGATACGCAGTATTTT. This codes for CAISTPGSSTDTQYF.

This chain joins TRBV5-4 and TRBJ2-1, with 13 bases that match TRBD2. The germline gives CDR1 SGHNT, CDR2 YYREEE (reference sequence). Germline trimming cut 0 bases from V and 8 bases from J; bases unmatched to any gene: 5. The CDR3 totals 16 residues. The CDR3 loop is CASSLGTSGRRDEQFF. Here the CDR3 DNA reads TGTGCCAGCAGCTTGGGGACTAGCGGGAGACGGGATGAGCAGTTCTTC. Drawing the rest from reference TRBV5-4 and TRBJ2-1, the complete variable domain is ETGVTQSPTHLIKTRGQQVTLRCSSQSGHNTVSWYQQALGQGPQFIFQYYREEENGRGNFPPRFSGLQFPNYSSELNVNALELDDSALYLCASSLGTSGRRDEQFFGPGTRLTVL.

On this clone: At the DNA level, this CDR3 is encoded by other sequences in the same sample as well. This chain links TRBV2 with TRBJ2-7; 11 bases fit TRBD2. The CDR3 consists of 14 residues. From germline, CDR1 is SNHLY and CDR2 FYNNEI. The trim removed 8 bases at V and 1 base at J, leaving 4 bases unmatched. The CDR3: CASSGTSGSYEQYF. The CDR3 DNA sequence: TGTGCCAGCTCTGGGACTAGCGGATCCTACGAGCAGTACTTC.

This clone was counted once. The CDR3 DNA is TGTGCCAGCAGTGACGACGACAGAGGCCAAGAGACCCAGTACTTC. It is translated as CASSDDDRGQETQYF. V and J are TRBV25-1 and TRBJ2-5; a weak D match, TRBD1 (5 bases). The CDR3 totals 15 residues. Trimming took off 3 bases at V and 1 base at J, with 12 bases between the two ends. Germline assignment: CDR1 MGHDK and CDR2 SYGVNS.

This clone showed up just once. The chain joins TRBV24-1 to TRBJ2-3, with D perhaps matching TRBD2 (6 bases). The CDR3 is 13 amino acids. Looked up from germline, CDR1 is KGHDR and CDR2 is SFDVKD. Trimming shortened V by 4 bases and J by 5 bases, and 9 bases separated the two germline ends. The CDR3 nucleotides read TGTGCCACCAGTGAACTAGCTAAAGATACGCAGTATTTT. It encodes CATSELAKDTQYF.

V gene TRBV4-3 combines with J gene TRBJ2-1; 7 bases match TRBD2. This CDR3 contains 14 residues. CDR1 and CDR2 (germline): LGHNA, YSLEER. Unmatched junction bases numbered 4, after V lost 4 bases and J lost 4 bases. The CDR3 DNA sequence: TGCGCCAGCAGCCCCGGACTAGGTTACAATGAGCAGTTCTTC. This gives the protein CASSPGLGYNEQFF.

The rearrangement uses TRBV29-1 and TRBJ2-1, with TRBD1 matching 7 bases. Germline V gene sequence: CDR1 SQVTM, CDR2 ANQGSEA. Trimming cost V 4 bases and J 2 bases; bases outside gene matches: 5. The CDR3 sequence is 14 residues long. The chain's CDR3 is CSVGEGTAYNEQFF. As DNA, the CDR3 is TGCAGCGTTGGAGAAGGGACAGCCTACAATGAGCAGTTCTTC.

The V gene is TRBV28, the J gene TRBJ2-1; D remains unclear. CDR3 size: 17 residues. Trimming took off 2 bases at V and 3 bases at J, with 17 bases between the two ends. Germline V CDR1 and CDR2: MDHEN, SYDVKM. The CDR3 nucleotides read TGTGCCAGCAGTTTAGGTTACGGCGTAACGGGCTACAATGAGCAGTTCTTC. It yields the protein CASSLGYGVTGYNEQFF.

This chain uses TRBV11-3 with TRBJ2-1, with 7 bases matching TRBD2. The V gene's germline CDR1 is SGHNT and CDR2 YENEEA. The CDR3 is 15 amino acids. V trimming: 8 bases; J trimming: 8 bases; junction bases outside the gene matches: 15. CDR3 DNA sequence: TGTGCCAGCTCCACCGGACGCGGGAGAATCGATGAGCAGTTCTTC. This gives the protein CASSTGRGRIDEQFF. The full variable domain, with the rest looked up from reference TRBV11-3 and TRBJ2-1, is EAGVVQSPRYKIIEKKQPVAFWCNPISGHNTLYWYLQNLGQGPELLIRYENEEAVDDSQLPKDRFSAERLKGVDSTLKIQPAELGDSAVYLCASSTGRGRIDEQFFGPGTRLTVL.

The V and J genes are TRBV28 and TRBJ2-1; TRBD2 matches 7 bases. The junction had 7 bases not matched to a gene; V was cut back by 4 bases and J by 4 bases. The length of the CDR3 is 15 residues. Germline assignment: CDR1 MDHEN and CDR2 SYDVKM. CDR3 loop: CASSSTGGLYNEQFF. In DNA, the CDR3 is TGTGCCAGCAGTTCGACGGGAGGCTTATACAATGAGCAGTTCTTC.

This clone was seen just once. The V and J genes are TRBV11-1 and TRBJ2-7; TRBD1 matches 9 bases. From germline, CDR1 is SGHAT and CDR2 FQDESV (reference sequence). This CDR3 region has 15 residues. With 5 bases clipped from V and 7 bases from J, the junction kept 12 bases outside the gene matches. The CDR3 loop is CASSPRDRVPTEQYF. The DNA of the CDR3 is TGTGCCAGCAGCCCTCGGGACAGGGTGCCTACGGAGCAGTACTTC.